These 10 T cell receptor beta chains were all obtained from the same sample, sequenced in a study of blood T cells in healthy people across ages. Together with a sample-barcoded 5' primer, a J-beta primer mix was included in a second PCR lasting roughly 6 to 12 cycles. TCRdb re-analysed the 5' RACE reads in MiXCR, keeping a single row per CDR3 protein. The table shows hundreds of thousands of distinct CDR3 sequences, with 40% to 45% occurring only once. Sequenced material: blood. These TCRs come from a man aged 80 or over in good health.

This chain uses TRBV28 with TRBJ2-1, with D tentatively TRBD2 (6 bases). CDR1 is MDHEN, CDR2 SYDVKM, per germline. Trimming stripped 3 bases from V and 6 bases from J, with 15 bases between. This CDR3 has 15 residues. The CDR3 is CASSLAGIPLNEQFF. CDR3 in DNA: TGTGCCAGCAGTTTGGCGGGGATCCCCCTCAATGAGCAGTTCTTC.

A note on this clonotype: It is likely a read error, because the conserved phenylalanine at the end of the CDR3 is missing. The chain carries TRBV29-1 and TRBJ2-1, with no clear D. The V end was cut by 4 bases, the J end by 1 base, with 11 bases between. CDR1 and CDR2 from the germline V gene are SQVTM and ANQGSEA. The length of the CDR3 is 14 residues. CDR3 sequence (DNA): TGCAGCGTTGTAACGCTAGTATCCTACAATGAGCAGTTCTTA. It codes for CSVVTLVSYNEQFL.

With regard to this clonotype: This sequence may be a read error, since a much larger clone differs from it by one base. The chain uses TRBV28 and TRBJ2-7; D remains ambiguous. The CDR3 spans 14 residues. The germline V and J ends were trimmed by 6 bases and 6 bases, with 18 bases remaining between them. Looked up from germline, CDR1 is MDHEN and CDR2 is SYDVKM. The CDR3: CASRSTSRTCEQYF. As DNA, the CDR3 is TGTGCCAGCAGATCGACATCGCGCACCTGCGAGCAGTACTTC.

This clonotype was picked up a small number of times. The chain uses TRBV3-1 and TRBJ2-7; 8 nucleotides agree with TRBD1. The germline V gene has CDR1 LGHDT and CDR2 YNNKEL (reference sequence). The V and J ends lost 2 bases and 6 bases, in that order; junction bases with no gene match: 12. CDR3 length: 16 residues. CDR3 nucleotides: TGTGCCAGCAGCCAACCACTCGGGACAGGACCACCCGAGCAGTACTTC. The encoded protein is CASSQPLGTGPPEQYF.

The gene calls are TRBV29-1 and TRBJ2-1; 7 bases agree with TRBD1. The CDR3 has 11 residues. With V trimmed by 5 bases and J by 9 bases, 4 bases remained unmatched. The V gene's germline CDR1 is SQVTM and CDR2 ANQGSEA. This chain's CDR3 is CSVTGVTEQFF. CDR3 nucleotide sequence: TGCAGCGTTACAGGGGTTACTGAGCAGTTCTTC.

This clonotype was seen a few times. The chain combines TRBV24-1 with TRBJ2-1, with 14 bases matching TRBD2. From germline, CDR1 is KGHDR and CDR2 SFDVKD. V gave up 7 bases and J gave up 8 bases; unmatched junction bases: 6. This CDR3 has 15 amino acids. The CDR3 loop is CATRTGTSGSDEQFF. CDR3 nucleotide sequence: TGTGCCACCAGGACCGGGACTAGCGGGAGCGATGAGCAGTTCTTC.

The chain has TRBV3-1 and TRBJ2-7; D call uncertain. V was trimmed by 1 base and J by 1 base, leaving 11 bases between them. This CDR3 region has 15 residues. Germline CDR1 reads LGHDT; CDR2 reads YNNKEL (reference sequence). The CDR3 DNA follows: TGTGCCAGCAGCCAAGCGCCGGATGCTTCCTACGAGCAGTACTTC. Protein product: CASSQAPDASYEQYF.

The chain links TRBV11-2 to TRBJ2-1, with D unresolved. Germline V gene lookup returns CDR1 SGHAT and CDR2 FQNNGV. The CDR3 length is 21 residues. Between the trimmed V and J ends, which lost 2 bases and 8 bases, there was a span of 34 bases. The CDR3 nucleotides are TGTGCCAGCAGCTTAAGTGTCGCGGCTAGTAGAGTTTTCGCGTCTATCGATGAGCAGTTCTTC. Protein product: CASSLSVAASRVFASIDEQFF.

V gene TRBV6-5 combines with J gene TRBJ1-5; D not resolved. The CDR3 loop spans 13 amino acids. Trimming shortened V by 6 bases and J by 2 bases, and 8 bases separated the two germline ends. The V gene's germline CDR1 is MNHEY and CDR2 SVGAGI. CDR3 coding DNA: TGTGCCAGCAGCATTGGGGGCAATCAGCCCCAGCATTTT. It is translated as CASSIGGNQPQHF.

The V gene is TRBV29-1, the J gene TRBJ2-1, with 8 positions matching TRBD2. The CDR3 is made up of 11 amino acids. V trimming: 4 bases; J trimming: 7 bases; junction bases outside the gene matches: 0. Germline-derived CDR1 and CDR2 are SQVTM and ANQGSEA. CDR3 sequence (DNA): TGCAGCGTTGTAGCGGGAAATGAGCAGTTCTTC. It codes for CSVVAGNEQFF.